This T cell receptor (beta chain) originates from a study of blood T cell repertoires in COVID-19. Whole-study context: COVID-19 samples collected from the United States, Italy and Spain covered acute and convalescent phases. PBMCs, B-cell-depleted T cells, or T cells provided the cDNA or gDNA that made up the material.

As handled by the study authors: Reference gene primers were amplified, and this amplification served to estimate nucleated cell counts. Method: immunoSEQ multiplex PCR; TCRdb's copy keeps in-frame clones and lacks some. V and J calls and clone size follow that table, whereas D and trimming were derived from the DNA. The sample holds tens of thousands of clones; roughly 89% are singletons and the top ten take under 10%. The CDR3 extends over 15 amino acids. Germline lookup yields CDR1 SGHRS and CDR2 YFSETQ. V dropped 4 bases and J dropped 5; count of bases not matched to a gene: 11. This chain joins TRBV5-1 and TRBJ1-2; TRBD1 matches 7 bases. The sample was peripheral blood. The origin of this receptor is a human donor with active COVID-19. The donor label of this sample is uncertain. CDR3 in amino acids: CASSLNAGTDYGYTF. CDR3 DNA sequence: TGCGCCAGCAGCCTGAACGCCGGGACAGATTATGGCTACACCTTC.